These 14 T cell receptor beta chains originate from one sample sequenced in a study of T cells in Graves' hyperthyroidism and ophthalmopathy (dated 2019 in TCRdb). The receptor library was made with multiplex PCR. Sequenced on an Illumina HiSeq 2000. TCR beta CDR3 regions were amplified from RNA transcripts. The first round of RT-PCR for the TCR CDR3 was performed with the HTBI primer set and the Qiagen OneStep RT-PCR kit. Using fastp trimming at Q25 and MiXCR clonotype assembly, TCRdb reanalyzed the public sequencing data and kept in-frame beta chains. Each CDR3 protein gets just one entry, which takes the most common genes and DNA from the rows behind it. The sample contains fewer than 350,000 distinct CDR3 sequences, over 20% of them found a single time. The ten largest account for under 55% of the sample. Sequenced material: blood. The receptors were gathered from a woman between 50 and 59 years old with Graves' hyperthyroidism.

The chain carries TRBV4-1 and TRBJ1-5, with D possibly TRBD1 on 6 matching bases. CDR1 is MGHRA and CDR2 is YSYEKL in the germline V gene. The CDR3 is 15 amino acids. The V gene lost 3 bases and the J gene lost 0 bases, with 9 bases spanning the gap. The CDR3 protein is CASSHPTGSNQPQHF. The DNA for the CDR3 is TGCGCCAGCAGCCACCCGACAGGTAGCAATCAGCCCCAGCATTTT.

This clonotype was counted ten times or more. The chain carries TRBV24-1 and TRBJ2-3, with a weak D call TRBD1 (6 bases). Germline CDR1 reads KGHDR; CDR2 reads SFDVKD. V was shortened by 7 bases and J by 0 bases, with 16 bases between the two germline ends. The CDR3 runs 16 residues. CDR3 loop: CATRGNGTPSTDTQYF. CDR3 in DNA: TGTGCCACCAGAGGCAACGGGACACCTAGCACAGATACGCAGTATTTT.

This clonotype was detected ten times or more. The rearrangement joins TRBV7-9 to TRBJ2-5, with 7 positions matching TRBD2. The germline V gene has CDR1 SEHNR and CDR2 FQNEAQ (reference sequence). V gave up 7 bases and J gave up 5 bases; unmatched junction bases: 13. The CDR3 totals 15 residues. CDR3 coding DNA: TGTGCCAGCACGCCCAGCGGGAACCCAAGGGAGACCCAGTACTTC. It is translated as CASTPSGNPRETQYF.

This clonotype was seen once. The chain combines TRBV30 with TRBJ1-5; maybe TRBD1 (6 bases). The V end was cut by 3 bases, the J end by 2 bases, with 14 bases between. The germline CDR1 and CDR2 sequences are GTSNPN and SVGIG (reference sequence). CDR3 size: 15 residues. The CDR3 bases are TGTGCCTGGAGGGGTCAAGGGGGAGGCAATCAGCCCCAGCATTTT. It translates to CAWRGQGGGNQPQHF. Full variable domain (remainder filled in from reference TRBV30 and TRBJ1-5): SQTIHQWPATLVQPVGSPLSLECTVEGTSNPNLYWYRQAAGRGLQLLFYSVGIGQISSEVPQNLSASRPQDRQFILSSKKLLLSDSGFYLCAWRGQGGGNQPQHFGDGTRLSIL.

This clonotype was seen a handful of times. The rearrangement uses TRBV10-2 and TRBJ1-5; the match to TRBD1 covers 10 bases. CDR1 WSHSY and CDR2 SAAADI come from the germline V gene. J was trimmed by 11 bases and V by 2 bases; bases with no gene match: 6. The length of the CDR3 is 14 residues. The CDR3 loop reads CASSETTGGPSQHF. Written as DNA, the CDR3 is TGCGCCAGCAGTGAGACGACAGGGGGCCCGTCCCAGCATTTT.

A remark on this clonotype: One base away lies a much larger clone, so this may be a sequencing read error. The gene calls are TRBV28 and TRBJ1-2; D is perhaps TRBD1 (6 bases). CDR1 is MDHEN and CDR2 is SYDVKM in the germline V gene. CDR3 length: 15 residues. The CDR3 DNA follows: TGTGCCGGCAGCCGTCCCGGACAGCGAGACTATGGCTACACCTTC. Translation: CAGSRPGQRDYGYTF.

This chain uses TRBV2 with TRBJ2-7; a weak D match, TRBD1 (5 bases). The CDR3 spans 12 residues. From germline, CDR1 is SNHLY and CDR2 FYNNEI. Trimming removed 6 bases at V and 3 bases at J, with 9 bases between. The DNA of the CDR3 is TGTGCCAGCAGGGTAGACAGCTACGAGCAGTACTTC. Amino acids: CASRVDSYEQYF.

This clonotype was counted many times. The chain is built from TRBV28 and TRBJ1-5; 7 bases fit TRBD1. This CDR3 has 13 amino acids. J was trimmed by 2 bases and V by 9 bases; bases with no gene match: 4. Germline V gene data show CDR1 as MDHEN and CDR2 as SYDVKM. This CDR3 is CASMTGRNQPQHF. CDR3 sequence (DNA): TGTGCCAGTATGACAGGGCGCAATCAGCCCCAGCATTTT.

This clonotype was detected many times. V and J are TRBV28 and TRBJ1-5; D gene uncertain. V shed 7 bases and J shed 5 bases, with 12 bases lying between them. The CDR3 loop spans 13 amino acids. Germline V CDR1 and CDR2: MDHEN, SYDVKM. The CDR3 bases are TGTGCCAGCACCCGAGCCGTCTATCAGCCCCAGCATTTT. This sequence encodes CASTRAVYQPQHF.

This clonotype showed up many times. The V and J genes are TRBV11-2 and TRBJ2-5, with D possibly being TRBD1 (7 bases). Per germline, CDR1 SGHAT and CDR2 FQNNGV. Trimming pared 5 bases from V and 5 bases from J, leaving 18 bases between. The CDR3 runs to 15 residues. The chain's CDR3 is CASSPGGGGRETQYF. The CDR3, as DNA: TGTGCCAGCAGCCCCGGCGGAGGGGGCAGGGAGACCCAGTACTTC. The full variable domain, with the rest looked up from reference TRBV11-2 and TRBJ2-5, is EAGVAQSPRYKIIEKRQSVAFWCNPISGHATLYWYQQILGQGPKLLIQFQNNGVVDDSQLPKDRFSAERLKGVDSTLKIQPAKLEDSAVYLCASSPGGGGRETQYFGPGTRLLVL.

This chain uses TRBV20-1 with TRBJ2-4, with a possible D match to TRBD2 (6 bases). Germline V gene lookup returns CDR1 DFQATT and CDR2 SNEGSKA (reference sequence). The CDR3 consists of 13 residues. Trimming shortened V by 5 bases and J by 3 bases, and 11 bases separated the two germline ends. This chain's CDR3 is CSAPGVYKNIQYF. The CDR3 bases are TGCAGTGCTCCGGGGGTCTACAAAAACATTCAGTACTTC.

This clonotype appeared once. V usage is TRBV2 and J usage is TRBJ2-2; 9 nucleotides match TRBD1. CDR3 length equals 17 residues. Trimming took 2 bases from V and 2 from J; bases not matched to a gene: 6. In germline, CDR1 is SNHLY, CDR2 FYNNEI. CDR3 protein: CASSEIRTGENTGELFF. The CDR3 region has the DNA TGTGCCAGCAGTGAAATAAGGACAGGGGAAAACACCGGGGAGCTGTTTTTT.

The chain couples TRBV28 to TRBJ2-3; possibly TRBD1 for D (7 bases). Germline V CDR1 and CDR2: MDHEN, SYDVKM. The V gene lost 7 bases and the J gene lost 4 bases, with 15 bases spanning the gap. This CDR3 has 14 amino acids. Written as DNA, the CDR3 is TGTGCCAGCAATTCAGACAGGGAGGCAGATACGCAGTATTTT. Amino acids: CASNSDREADTQYF. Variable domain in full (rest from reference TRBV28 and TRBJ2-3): DVKVTQSSRYLVKRTGEKVFLECVQDMDHENMFWYRQDPGLGLRLIYFSYDVKMKEKGDIPEGYSVSREKKERFSLILESASTNQTSMYLCASNSDREADTQYFGPGTRLTVL.

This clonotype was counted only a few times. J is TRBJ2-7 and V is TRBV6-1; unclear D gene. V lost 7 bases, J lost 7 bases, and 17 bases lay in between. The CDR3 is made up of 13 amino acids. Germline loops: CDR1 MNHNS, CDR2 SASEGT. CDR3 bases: TGTGCCAGCAACGATTTATTCCTACGAGAGCAGTACTTC. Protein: CASNDLFLREQYF.